What follows describes a single T cell receptor beta chain. V lost 0 bases and J lost 10, with 10 bases in between. Looked up from germline, CDR1 is MNHEY and CDR2 is SMNVEV (reference sequence). The CDR3 is 13 amino acids. This sample is drawn from a study of cytomegalovirus exposure and HLA in healthy donors. The PCR employed 60 Vbeta primers together with 13 Jbeta primers. Here immunoSEQ multiplex PCR was the method, and the copy in TCRdb shows in-frame clones only, minus some. Of around 200,000 clones in the sample, 70% to 75% were seen once. The sequence was obtained from a male donor in good health and CMV-seronegative. Sequences were obtained from PBMCs. The J gene is TRBJ2-1, the V gene TRBV27; no definite D call. This CDR3 is CASSLSASLEQFF. DNA for the CDR3: TGTGCCAGCAGTTTATCGGCCTCCCTGGAGCAGTTCTTC.